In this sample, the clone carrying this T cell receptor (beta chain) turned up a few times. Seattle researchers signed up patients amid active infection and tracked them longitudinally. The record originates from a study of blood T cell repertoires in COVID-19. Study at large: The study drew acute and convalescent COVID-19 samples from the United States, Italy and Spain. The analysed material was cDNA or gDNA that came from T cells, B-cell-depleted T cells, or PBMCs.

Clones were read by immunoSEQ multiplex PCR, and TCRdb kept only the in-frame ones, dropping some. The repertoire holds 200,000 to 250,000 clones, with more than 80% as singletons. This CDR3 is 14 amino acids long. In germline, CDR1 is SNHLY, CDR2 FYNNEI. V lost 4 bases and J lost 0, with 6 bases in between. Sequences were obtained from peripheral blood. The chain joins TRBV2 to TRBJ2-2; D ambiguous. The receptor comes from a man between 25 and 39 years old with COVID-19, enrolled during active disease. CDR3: CASSVYPNTGELFF. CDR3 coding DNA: TGTGCCAGCAGTGTCTACCCGAACACCGGGGAGCTGTTTTTT.